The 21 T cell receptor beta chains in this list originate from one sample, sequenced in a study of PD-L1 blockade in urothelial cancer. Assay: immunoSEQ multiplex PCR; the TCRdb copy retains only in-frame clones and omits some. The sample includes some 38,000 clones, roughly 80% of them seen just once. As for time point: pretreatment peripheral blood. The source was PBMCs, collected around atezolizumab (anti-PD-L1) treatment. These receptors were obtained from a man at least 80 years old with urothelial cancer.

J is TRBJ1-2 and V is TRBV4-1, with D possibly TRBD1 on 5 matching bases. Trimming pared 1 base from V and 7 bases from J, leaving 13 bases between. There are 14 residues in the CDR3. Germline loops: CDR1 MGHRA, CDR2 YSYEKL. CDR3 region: CASSQGVVQGGYTF. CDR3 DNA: TGCGCCAGCAGCCAAGGGGTGGTCCAGGGTGGCTACACCTTC.

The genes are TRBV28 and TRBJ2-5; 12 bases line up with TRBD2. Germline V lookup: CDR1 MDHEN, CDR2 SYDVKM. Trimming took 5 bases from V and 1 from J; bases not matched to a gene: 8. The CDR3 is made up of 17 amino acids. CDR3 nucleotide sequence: TGTGCCAGCAGTATCTGGACTAGCGGGATTTCCCAAGAGACCCAGTACTTC. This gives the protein CASSIWTSGISQETQYF.

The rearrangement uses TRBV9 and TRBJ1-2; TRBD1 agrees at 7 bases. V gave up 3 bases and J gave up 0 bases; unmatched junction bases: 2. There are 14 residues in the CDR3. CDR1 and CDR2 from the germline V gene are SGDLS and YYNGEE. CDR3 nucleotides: TGTGCCAGCAGCGGAGGGACAGCTAACTATGGCTACACCTTC. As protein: CASSGGTANYGYTF.

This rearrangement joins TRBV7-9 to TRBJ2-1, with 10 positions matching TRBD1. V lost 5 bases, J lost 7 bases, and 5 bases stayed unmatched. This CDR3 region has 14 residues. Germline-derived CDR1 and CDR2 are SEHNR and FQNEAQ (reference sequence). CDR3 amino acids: CASSVPGQGNEQFF. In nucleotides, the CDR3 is TGTGCCAGCAGCGTCCCGGGACAGGGGAATGAGCAGTTCTTC.

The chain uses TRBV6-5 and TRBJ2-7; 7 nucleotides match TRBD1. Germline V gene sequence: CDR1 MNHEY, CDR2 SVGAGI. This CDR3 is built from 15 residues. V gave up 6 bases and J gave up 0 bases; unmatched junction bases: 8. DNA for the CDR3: TGTGCCAGCAGCAGTCCGGGACAGCTCTCCTACGAGCAGTACTTC. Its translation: CASSSPGQLSYEQYF.

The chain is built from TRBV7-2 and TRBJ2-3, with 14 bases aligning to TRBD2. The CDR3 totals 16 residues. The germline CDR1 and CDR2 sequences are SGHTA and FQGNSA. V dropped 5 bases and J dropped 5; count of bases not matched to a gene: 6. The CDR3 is CASSRLAGGPGDTQYF. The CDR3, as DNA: TGTGCCAGCAGCCGACTAGCGGGAGGGCCTGGAGATACGCAGTATTTT.

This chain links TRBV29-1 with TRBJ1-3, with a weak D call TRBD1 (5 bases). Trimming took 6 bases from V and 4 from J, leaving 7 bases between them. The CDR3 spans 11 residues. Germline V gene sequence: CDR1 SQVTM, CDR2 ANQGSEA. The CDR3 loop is CSVNRGNTIYF. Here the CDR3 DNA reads TGCAGCGTCAACAGGGGAAACACCATATATTTT.

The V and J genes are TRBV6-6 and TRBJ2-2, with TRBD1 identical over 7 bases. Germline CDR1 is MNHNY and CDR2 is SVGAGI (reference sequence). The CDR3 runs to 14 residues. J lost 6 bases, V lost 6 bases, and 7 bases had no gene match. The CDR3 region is CASSTQGLAGELFF. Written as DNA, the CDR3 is TGTGCCAGCAGCACACAGGGGTTGGCCGGGGAGCTGTTTTTT.

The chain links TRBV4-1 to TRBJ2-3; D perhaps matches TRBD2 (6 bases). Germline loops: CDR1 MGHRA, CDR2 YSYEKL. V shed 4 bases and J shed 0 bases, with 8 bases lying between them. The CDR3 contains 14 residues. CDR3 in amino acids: CASSPAGSTDTQYF. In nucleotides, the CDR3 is TGCGCCAGCAGCCCAGCGGGTAGCACAGATACGCAGTATTTT.

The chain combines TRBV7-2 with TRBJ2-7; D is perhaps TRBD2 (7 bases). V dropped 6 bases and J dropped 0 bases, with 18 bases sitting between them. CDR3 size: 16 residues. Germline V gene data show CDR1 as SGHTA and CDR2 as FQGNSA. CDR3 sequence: CASRNRAGESSYEQYF. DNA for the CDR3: TGTGCCAGCAGAAACAGGGCGGGAGAATCCTCCTACGAGCAGTACTTC.

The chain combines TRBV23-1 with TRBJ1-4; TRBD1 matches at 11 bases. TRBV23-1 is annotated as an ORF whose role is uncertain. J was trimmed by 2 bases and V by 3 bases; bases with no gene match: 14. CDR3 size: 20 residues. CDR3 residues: CASSHQAGTGGCATNEKLFF. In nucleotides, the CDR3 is TGCGCCAGCAGTCATCAGGCCGGGACAGGGGGTTGTGCGACTAATGAAAAACTGTTTTTT.

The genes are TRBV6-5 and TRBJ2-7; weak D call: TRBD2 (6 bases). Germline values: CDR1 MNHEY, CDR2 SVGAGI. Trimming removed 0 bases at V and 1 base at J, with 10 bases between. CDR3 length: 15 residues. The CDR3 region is CASSYSPSGSYEQYF. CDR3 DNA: TGTGCCAGCAGTTACTCCCCCAGCGGGTCCTACGAGCAGTACTTC.

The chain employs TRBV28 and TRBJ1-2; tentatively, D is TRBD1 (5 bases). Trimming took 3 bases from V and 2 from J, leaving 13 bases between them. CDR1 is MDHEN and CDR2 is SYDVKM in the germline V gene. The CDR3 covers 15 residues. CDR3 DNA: TGTGCCAGCAGTTTTCCAGGGTATCAGAACTATGGCTACACCTTC. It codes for CASSFPGYQNYGYTF.

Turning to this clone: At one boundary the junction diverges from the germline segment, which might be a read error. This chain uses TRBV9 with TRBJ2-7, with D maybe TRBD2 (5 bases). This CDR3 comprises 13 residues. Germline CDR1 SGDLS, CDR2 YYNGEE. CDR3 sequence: CASSVDGRAGLNF. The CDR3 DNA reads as TGTGCCAGCAGCGTAGACGGACGGGCGGGCCTAAACTTC.

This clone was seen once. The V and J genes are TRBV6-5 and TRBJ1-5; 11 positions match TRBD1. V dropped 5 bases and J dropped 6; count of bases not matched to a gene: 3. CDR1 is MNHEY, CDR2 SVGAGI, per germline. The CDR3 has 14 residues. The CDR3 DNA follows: TGTGCCAGCAGTAGGACAGGGGGCCGTCAGCCCCAGCATTTT. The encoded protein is CASSRTGGRQPQHF.

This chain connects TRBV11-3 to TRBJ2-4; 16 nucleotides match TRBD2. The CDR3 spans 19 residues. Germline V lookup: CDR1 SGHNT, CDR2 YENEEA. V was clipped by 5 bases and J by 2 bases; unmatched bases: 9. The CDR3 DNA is TGTGCCAGCAGCCAGGGGACTAGCGGGAGGGCCGAGTCCAAAAACATTCAGTACTTC. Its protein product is CASSQGTSGRAESKNIQYF.

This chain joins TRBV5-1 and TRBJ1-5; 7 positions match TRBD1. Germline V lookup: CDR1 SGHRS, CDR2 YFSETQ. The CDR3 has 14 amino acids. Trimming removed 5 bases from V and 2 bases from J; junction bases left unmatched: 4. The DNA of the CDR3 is TGCGCCAGCAGTCCTACAGGGGGCAATCAGCCCCAGCATTTT. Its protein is CASSPTGGNQPQHF. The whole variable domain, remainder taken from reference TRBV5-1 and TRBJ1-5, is KAGVTQTPRYLIKTRGQQVTLSCSPISGHRSVSWYQQTPGQGLQFLFEYFSETQRNKGNFPGRFSGRQFSNSRSEMNVSTLELGDSALYLCASSPTGGNQPQHFGDGTRLSIL.

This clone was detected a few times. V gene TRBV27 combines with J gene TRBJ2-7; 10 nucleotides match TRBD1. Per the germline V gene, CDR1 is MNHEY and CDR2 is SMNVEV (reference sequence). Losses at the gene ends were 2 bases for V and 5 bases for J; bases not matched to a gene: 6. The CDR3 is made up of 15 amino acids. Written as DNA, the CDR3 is TGTGCCAGCAGTTTAGCGGGACAGGGGTTCGACGAGCAGTACTTC. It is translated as CASSLAGQGFDEQYF.

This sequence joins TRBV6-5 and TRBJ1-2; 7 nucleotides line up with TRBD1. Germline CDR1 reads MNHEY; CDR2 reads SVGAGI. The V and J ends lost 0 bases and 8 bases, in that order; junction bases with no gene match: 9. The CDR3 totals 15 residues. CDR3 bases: TGTGCCAGCAGTTACTCGGGAACAGGGGCAGTAGGCTACACCTTC. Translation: CASSYSGTGAVGYTF.

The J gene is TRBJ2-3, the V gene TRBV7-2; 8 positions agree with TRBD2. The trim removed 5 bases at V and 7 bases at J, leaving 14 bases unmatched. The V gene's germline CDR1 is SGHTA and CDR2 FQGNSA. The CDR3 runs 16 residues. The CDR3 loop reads CASSPLNGTRTNTQYF. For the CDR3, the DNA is TGTGCCAGCAGCCCCTTGAATGGGACTAGAACCAATACGCAGTATTTT. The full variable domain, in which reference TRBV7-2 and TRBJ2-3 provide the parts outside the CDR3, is GAGVSQSPSNKVTEKGKDVELRCDPISGHTALYWYRQSLGQGLEFLIYFQGNSAPDKSGLPSDRFSAERTGGSVSTLTIQRTQQEDSAVYLCASSPLNGTRTNTQYFGPGTRLTVL.

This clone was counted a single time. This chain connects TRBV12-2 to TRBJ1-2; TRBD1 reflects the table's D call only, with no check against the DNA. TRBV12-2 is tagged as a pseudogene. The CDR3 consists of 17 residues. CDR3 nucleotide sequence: TGTGCAAGTCGCTCACCCCCGGACAGGGGCATCAACTATGGCTACACCTTC. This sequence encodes CASRSPPDRGINYGYTF.